The present T cell receptor (beta chain) was sequenced within a study of blood T cell repertoires in COVID-19. The overall study: The cDNA or gDNA used as material had been derived from T cells, B-cell-depleted T cells, or PBMCs.

In the authors' methods: From reference gene primer amplification, estimates of nucleated cell counts were derived. The method was immunoSEQ multiplex PCR; TCRdb's version includes in-frame clones alone and lacks a portion of them. V, J and clone size are those of that table, while D and trimming were read from the DNA. The sample shows 450,000 or so clones, over 85% of them seen only once. This CDR3 has 13 residues. Unmatched junction bases numbered 2, after V lost 6 bases and J lost 3 bases. The Seattle patients joined while their infection was active and were tracked longitudinally afterward. V is TRBV12-3 or TRBV12-4 and J is TRBJ1-5; 7 nucleotides line up with TRBD1. The sequencing input was peripheral blood. The sequence was obtained from a man between 18 and 29 years old with COVID-19, enrolled during active disease. CDR3 protein: CASRGGFNQPQHF. The CDR3 DNA reads TGTGCCAGCAGAGGGGGCTTCAATCAGCCCCAGCATTTT.